The 18 T cell receptor beta chains presented below share a single source sample, sequenced in a study of Graves' ophthalmopathy and Graves' hyperthyroidism. Investigators amplified TCR beta CDR3 regions from RNA transcripts. An opening RT-PCR round employed HTBI primers and preceded a second-round multiplex PCR. Each CDR3 protein is one row after TCRdb ran MiXCR on the multiplex PCR reads. The sample records more than 1,000,000 distinct CDR3 sequences, 36% being singletons. The sequenced sample was peripheral blood or thyroid tissue (not recorded which). The source of these receptors is an adult man with Graves' hyperthyroidism.

The table lists this clonotype with many counts. J is TRBJ2-5 and V is TRBV7-6; 7 nucleotides align to TRBD1. CDR3 length equals 14 residues. Trimming removed 5 bases from V and 5 bases from J; junction bases left unmatched: 8. CDR1 SGHVS and CDR2 FNYEAQ come from the germline V gene. The CDR3 protein is CASSTDRVVETQYF. In nucleotides, the CDR3 is TGTGCCAGCAGCACCGACAGGGTGGTGGAGACCCAGTACTTC. Combining the CDR3 with reference TRBV7-6 and TRBJ2-5 gives the whole variable domain GAGVSQSPRYKVTKRGQDVALRCDPISGHVSLYWYRQALGQGPEFLTYFNYEAQQDKSGLPNDRFSAERPEGSISTLTIQRTEQRDSAMYRCASSTDRVVETQYFGPGTRLLVL.

The table lists this clonotype with many counts. This rearrangement joins TRBV7-3 to TRBJ2-6; D may be TRBD2 (5 bases). The CDR3 contains 15 residues. CDR1 and CDR2 (germline): SGHTA, FQGTGA. CDR3 in DNA: TGTGCTACGAGGGAGAGCGGCTCTGGGGCCAACGTCCTGACTTTC. This codes for CATRESGSGANVLTF.

The genes are TRBV7-8 and TRBJ1-2; D is ambiguous. Trimming left V 4 bases short and J 8 bases short, with 14 bases between. The length of the CDR3 is 13 residues. Germline CDR1 SGHVS, CDR2 FQNEAQ. The CDR3 reads CASSSPGTRGYTF. The CDR3 bases are TGTGCCAGCAGCTCACCGGGAACGAGGGGCTACACCTTC.

The CDR3 here is CSVEAGADYGYTF. Here the CDR3 DNA reads TGCAGCGTTGAGGCAGGGGCGGACTATGGCTACACCTTC. The V call is TRBV29-1, the J call TRBJ1-2, with D maybe TRBD1 (6 bases). Per the germline V gene, CDR1 is SQVTM and CDR2 is ANQGSEA. V gave up 3 bases and J gave up 3 bases, with 11 bases separating them. The CDR3 has 13 amino acids.

The chain recombines TRBV5-1 with TRBJ1-2, with D uncertain. The CDR3 runs 13 residues. The V and J ends lost 3 bases and 4 bases respectively, with 10 bases between them. Germline values: CDR1 SGHRS, CDR2 YFSETQ. The CDR3 here is CASSSDPIYGYTF. The CDR3 DNA reads TGCGCCAGCAGCTCGGACCCTATCTATGGCTACACCTTC.

Of note for this clonotype: Just one base apart from a much larger clone, this may be a read error. CDR3 nucleotide sequence: TGCAGTGCTAGAGTAATCGGGCAGGGTGTGGGGACTGAAGCTTTCTTT. Protein sequence: CSARVIGQGVGTEAFF. This chain links TRBV20-1 with TRBJ1-1; weak D call: TRBD1 (5 bases). V lost 1 base and J lost 5, with 20 bases in between. Germline loops: CDR1 DFQATT, CDR2 SNEGSKA (reference sequence). The CDR3 runs to 16 residues.

V gene TRBV3-1 combines with J gene TRBJ1-3; D gene unclear. Trimming removed 3 bases at V and 0 bases at J, with 15 bases between. Germline CDR1 is LGHDT and CDR2 is YNNKEL (reference sequence). This CDR3 is built from 17 residues. The DNA of the CDR3 is TGTGCCAGCAGCCAGCACAGAAAGTTTCCCTCTGGAAACACCATATATTTT. Its protein product is CASSQHRKFPSGNTIYF.

In the case of this clonotype: A single base separates this from a much larger clone, so it may be a read error. V and J are TRBV29-1 and TRBJ1-1, with D possibly being TRBD1 (5 bases). This CDR3 contains 15 residues. Germline V CDR1 and CDR2: SQVTM, ANQGSEA. V lost 5 bases to trimming and J lost 4 bases, with 20 bases between them. CDR3 amino acids: CSVSGGRGLVTEAFF. CDR3 nucleotides: TGCAGCGTTTCGGGGGGGAGGGGACTAGTCACTGAAGCTTTCTTT.

This clonotype was observed a handful of times. The V and J genes are TRBV19 and TRBJ2-5; D may be TRBD1 (6 bases). CDR3 length: 16 residues. Germline CDR1 is LNHDA and CDR2 is SQIVND (reference sequence). V was pared by 2 bases and J by 1 base, with 14 bases between. CDR3 sequence (DNA): TGTGCCAGTAGTATAATCTGGGACAACGCCCAAGAGACCCAGTACTTC. Protein sequence: CASSIIWDNAQETQYF.

This clonotype came up many times. V is TRBV19 and J is TRBJ1-5; D remains unclear. The V gene's germline CDR1 is LNHDA and CDR2 SQIVND (reference sequence). V lost 3 bases and J lost 11, with 11 bases in between. The CDR3 sequence is 12 residues long. CDR3 in amino acids: CASSIPLSAQHF. CDR3 in DNA: TGTGCCAGTAGTATCCCACTTTCGGCCCAGCATTTT.

The V call is TRBV29-1, the J call TRBJ2-3; TRBD2 aligns across 7 bases. In germline, CDR1 is SQVTM, CDR2 ANQGSEA. The CDR3 loop spans 15 amino acids. Trimming cost V 0 bases and J 1 base; bases outside gene matches: 4. The CDR3 region is CSVEEGLAGTDTQYF. The DNA for the CDR3 is TGCAGCGTTGAAGAAGGCCTAGCGGGCACAGATACGCAGTATTTT.

This clonotype was seen once. The chain joins TRBV12-3 or TRBV12-4 to TRBJ2-7; 8 bases are shared with TRBD1. The junction had 6 bases not matched to a gene; V was cut back by 5 bases and J by 3 bases. CDR3 length: 14 amino acids. The CDR3 region is CASSKGDRRYEQYF. The CDR3 nucleotides are TGTGCCAGCAGTAAGGGGGACAGGCGCTACGAGCAGTACTTC.

The chain carries TRBV25-1 and TRBJ2-2; D is uncertain. V lost 2 bases and J lost 6, with 13 bases in between. This CDR3 comprises 15 residues. Looked up from germline, CDR1 is MGHDK and CDR2 is SYGVNS. This CDR3 reads CASSERVGRAGELFF. The CDR3 DNA reads as TGTGCCAGCAGTGAACGGGTCGGAAGAGCCGGGGAGCTGTTTTTT.

The chain employs TRBV9 and TRBJ2-2; D remains ambiguous. The CDR3 contains 16 residues. Trimming left V 0 bases short and J 2 bases short, with 11 bases between. In germline, CDR1 is SGDLS, CDR2 YYNGEE. The CDR3 DNA reads TGTGCCAGCAGCGTAGTGGCGGACCCCAACACCGGGGAGCTGTTTTTT. Encoded protein: CASSVVADPNTGELFF.

This clonotype was counted between two and nine times. The chain combines TRBV19 with TRBJ1-5, with TRBD1 matching over 8 bases. Germline assignment: CDR1 LNHDA and CDR2 SQIVND (reference sequence). V dropped 6 bases and J dropped 6; count of bases not matched to a gene: 10. This CDR3 comprises 15 residues. The CDR3 bases are TGTGCCAGTAGCAACAGGGGGGAAGCGGGTCAGCCCCAGCATTTT. It translates to CASSNRGEAGQPQHF.

This clonotype was recorded a few times. The V and J genes are TRBV12-3 or TRBV12-4 and TRBJ2-7; 9 bases map to TRBD1. The V segment lost 5 bases and the J segment 3 bases; nucleotides outside the gene matches: 8. The CDR3 is made up of 15 amino acids. Written as DNA, the CDR3 is TGTGCCAGCAGTGCCGGGACAGGGTCCGGCTACGAGCAGTACTTC. Protein: CASSAGTGSGYEQYF.

This clonotype was seen repeatedly, ten times or more. V is TRBV24-1 and J is TRBJ1-5; D remains unclear. This CDR3 is 14 amino acids long. V was pared by 0 bases and J by 1 base, with 3 bases between. CDR1 is KGHDR, CDR2 SFDVKD, per germline. CDR3 residues: CATSDLDSNQPQHF. The DNA for the CDR3 is TGTGCCACCAGTGATTTGGACAGCAATCAGCCCCAGCATTTT.

This clonotype showed up many times. This chain connects TRBV10-3 to TRBJ1-2, with D hard to call. Germline V gives CDR1 ENHRY, CDR2 SYGVKD. The length of the CDR3 is 15 residues. Trimming shortened V by 7 bases and J by 6 bases, and 21 bases separated the two germline ends. The CDR3: CAITFLLELKNGYTF. DNA of the CDR3: TGTGCCATCACCTTCTTGTTGGAGTTGAAGAATGGCTACACCTTC.